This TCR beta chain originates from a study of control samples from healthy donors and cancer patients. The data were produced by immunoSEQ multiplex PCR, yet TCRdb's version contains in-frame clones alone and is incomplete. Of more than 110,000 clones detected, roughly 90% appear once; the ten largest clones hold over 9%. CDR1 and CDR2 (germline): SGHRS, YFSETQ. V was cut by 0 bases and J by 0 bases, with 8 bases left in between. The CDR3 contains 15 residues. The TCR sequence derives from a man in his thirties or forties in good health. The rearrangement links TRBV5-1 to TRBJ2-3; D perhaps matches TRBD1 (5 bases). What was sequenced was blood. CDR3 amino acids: CASSLGGHSTDTQYF. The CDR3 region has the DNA TGCGCCAGCAGCTTGGGAGGACACAGCACAGATACGCAGTATTTT. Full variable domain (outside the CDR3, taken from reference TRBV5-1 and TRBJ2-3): KAGVTQTPRYLIKTRGQQVTLSCSPISGHRSVSWYQQTPGQGLQFLFEYFSETQRNKGNFPGRFSGRQFSNSRSEMNVSTLELGDSALYLCASSLGGHSTDTQYFGPGTRLTVL.